Listed here is a single T cell receptor (beta chain). MiXCR, applied by TCRdb to the RT-PCR reads, yields one record per CDR3 protein. The sample comprises under 200,000 distinct CDR3 sequences, about 29% of which are singletons, and approximately 3% rests with the top ten. The V gene's germline CDR1 is MDHEN and CDR2 SYDVKM. V lost 4 bases and J lost 1, with 14 bases in between. This CDR3 is built from 15 residues. The data were obtained in a study of patients and donors after allogeneic stem cell transplantation. The chain carries TRBV28 and TRBJ2-7, with TRBD1 as a possible D gene (6 bases). Material for sequencing was blood, either unsorted or a sorted T cell fraction (not recorded which). This sequence originates from a human donor who was either an allogeneic HSCT recipient or a stem cell or donor lymphocyte infusion donor (not recorded which). It is not recorded whose cells these are; they may come from a transplant donor. CDR3 sequence reads: CASSSRDKVSYEQYF. DNA for the CDR3: TGTGCCAGCAGTTCCCGGGACAAGGTATCCTACGAGCAGTACTTC.